One sample yielded the 21 T cell receptor beta chains listed below, sequenced in a study of cytomegalovirus exposure and HLA in healthy donors (dated by TCRdb to about 2017). The library was produced with the immunoSEQ multiplex PCR assay. For the multiplex PCR, a mixture combining 60 forward primers for TCR Vbeta segments and 13 reverse primers for TCR Jbeta segments was used. In TCRdb, the immuneACCESS table is reduced to in-frame sequences with V and J assigned. These tables do not hold every clone; where another copy was compared, an unresolved V gene accounts for under half, and the others remain unexplained. The table for this sample lists 80,000 to 100,000 clones; around 80% of them were counted only once. The ten largest clonotypes hold under 5.5% of the sample. What was sequenced was PBMCs. The receptors were sampled from a man aged 35 to 55 in good health and CMV-seropositive.

J is TRBJ1-4 and V is TRBV23-1; D uncertain. TRBV23-1 is marked as an open reading frame, function uncertain. The CDR3 length is 21 residues. Trimming left V 2 bases short and J 0 bases short, with 25 bases between. The CDR3 bases are TGCGCCAGCAGTCAAATTCTCGAGGCCGTCGTTGTAATAGCAACTAATGAAAAACTGTTTTTT. It specifies CASSQILEAVVVIATNEKLFF.

The V and J genes are TRBV28 and TRBJ2-1; possibly TRBD2 for D (6 bases). This CDR3 is built from 14 residues. Per the germline V gene, CDR1 is MDHEN and CDR2 is SYDVKM. V was clipped by 5 bases and J by 8 bases, with 16 bases between them. CDR3 DNA: TGTGCCAGCAGTCCCGGGACTCTAATGGATGAGCAGTTCTTC. Residues: CASSPGTLMDEQFF.

In this sample, this clone is medium-sized. The V call is TRBV7-6, the J call TRBJ2-3; 12 nucleotides agree with TRBD2. This CDR3 is built from 17 residues. Unmatched junction bases numbered 8, after V lost 5 bases and J lost 2 bases. CDR1 and CDR2 from the germline V gene are SGHVS and FNYEAQ. The CDR3 loop reads CASSPGTSGYFTDTQYF. The CDR3 bases are TGTGCCAGCAGCCCCGGGACTAGCGGGTACTTCACAGATACGCAGTATTTT.

This chain joins TRBV7-2 and TRBJ2-5, with TRBD2 as a possible D gene (6 bases). The end of the DNA fits TRBJ2-7 better, so the J call may be wrong. The CDR3 is 15 residues long. Germline V lookup: CDR1 SGHTA, CDR2 FQGNSA. CDR3 loop: CASSSFAGLGYEQYF. The CDR3 bases are TGTGCCAGCAGCTCATTCGCGGGATTGGGTTACGAGCAGTACTTC.

The rearrangement joins TRBV5-1 to TRBJ2-7; 7 positions agree with TRBD1. CDR3 length: 15 residues. V lost 4 bases, J lost 3 bases, and 10 bases stayed unmatched. Germline V gives CDR1 SGHRS, CDR2 YFSETQ. This chain's CDR3 is CASSPKGGLHYEQYF. CDR3 in DNA: TGCGCCAGCAGCCCCAAAGGGGGCCTCCACTACGAGCAGTACTTC.

This clone has only one observation. The chain combines TRBV6-1 with TRBJ2-5; a weak D match, TRBD1 (6 bases). CDR1 and CDR2 (germline): MNHNS, SASEGT. Trimming pared 2 bases from V and 2 bases from J, leaving 6 bases between. This CDR3 has 13 amino acids. The CDR3 DNA reads as TGTGCCAGCAGTGAACAGGGGCAAGAGACCCAGTACTTC. Translating it yields CASSEQGQETQYF.

The chain couples TRBV28 to TRBJ2-7; 7 nucleotides align to TRBD1. J gave up 12 bases and V 2 bases, and 10 bases lay outside the gene matches. The CDR3 has 13 amino acids. Germline V gene data show CDR1 as MDHEN and CDR2 as SYDVKM. The CDR3 is CASSLIDRVPSYF. In DNA, the CDR3 is TGTGCCAGCAGTTTAATCGACAGGGTGCCCTCGTACTTC.

The chain is built from TRBV18 and TRBJ2-1; D perhaps matches TRBD1 (5 bases). Germline V gene lookup returns CDR1 KGHSH and CDR2 LQKENI. V was cut by 3 bases and J by 0 bases, with 12 bases left in between. The CDR3 is made up of 16 amino acids. The CDR3 nucleotides read TGTGCCAGCTCACCTCGACAGTCTAACTCCTACAATGAGCAGTTCTTC. As protein: CASSPRQSNSYNEQFF.

V is TRBV2 and J is TRBJ1-1, with unresolved D. V lost 3 bases and J lost 5, with 10 bases in between. The germline gives CDR1 SNHLY, CDR2 FYNNEI. The CDR3 is 13 amino acids. CDR3: CASSEEGRTEAFF. The CDR3 nucleotides read TGTGCCAGCAGTGAGGAGGGTAGAACTGAAGCTTTCTTT.

On this clone: Mismatch with germline at one junction end may stem from a read error. This sequence joins TRBV7-9 and TRBJ1-6; TRBD1 matches 10 bases. From germline, CDR1 is SEHNR and CDR2 FQNEAQ (reference sequence). The CDR3 runs 15 residues. CDR3 nucleotides: TGTTCCAGCAGCTTACGACAGGGGGCAGACGGACCCCTCCACTTT. Residues: CSSSLRQGADGPLHF. The variable domain in full, completed from reference TRBV7-9 and TRBJ1-6, reads DTGVSQNPRHKITKRGQNVTFRCDPISEHNRLYWYRQTLGQGPEFLTYFQNEAQLEKSRLLSDRFSAERPKGSFSTLEIQRTEQGDSAMYLCSSSLRQGADGPLHFGNGTRLTVT.

The chain recombines TRBV18 with TRBJ1-5; 7 bases are a match to TRBD1. The CDR3 runs to 14 residues. Germline assignment: CDR1 KGHSH and CDR2 LQKENI. Unmatched junction bases numbered 3, after V lost 6 bases and J lost 1 base. The CDR3 sequence: CASSWGQSNQPQHF. The CDR3 DNA sequence: TGTGCCAGCTCCTGGGGACAGAGCAATCAGCCCCAGCATTTT.

The gene calls are TRBV20-1 and TRBJ2-7; 9 nucleotides match TRBD1. Germline V gene sequence: CDR1 DFQATT, CDR2 SNEGSKA (reference sequence). The CDR3 runs to 11 residues. The trim removed 7 bases at V and 4 bases at J, leaving 2 bases unmatched. The DNA for the CDR3 is TGCAGTGGGACAGGGGAGTACGAGCAGTACTTC. Its translation is CSGTGEYEQYF.

The chain uses TRBV11-2 and TRBJ1-1; 9 positions agree with TRBD1. CDR1 is SGHAT, CDR2 FQNNGV, per germline. Germline trimming cut 8 bases from V and 0 bases from J; bases unmatched to any gene: 10. The CDR3 totals 16 residues. The CDR3 DNA reads TGTGCCAGCCGCGAGGGGACAGGGCCCATGAACACTGAAGCTTTCTTT. Amino acids: CASREGTGPMNTEAFF.

This sequence joins TRBV6-1 and TRBJ2-7; D might be TRBD2 (6 bases). Germline assignment: CDR1 MNHNS and CDR2 SASEGT. Trimming pared 8 bases from V and 6 bases from J, leaving 11 bases between. The CDR3 has 11 residues. As DNA, the CDR3 is TGTGCCAGCGGGTTCGGGGGCGAGCAGTACTTC. Protein: CASGFGGEQYF.

With respect to this clone: The conserved phenylalanine or tryptophan normally closing the CDR3 is absent here, so this likely arose from a read error. Because the CDR3's place on the DNA is in doubt, the DNA is left out and the CDR3 is given as listed by TCRdb. V and J are TRBV2 and TRBJ1-4; the table calls TRBD1, which could not be checked here. The germline gives CDR1 SNHLY, CDR2 FYNNEI. The CDR3 comprises 12 residues, both ends counted. The CDR3 here is CASSSRGTPLYL.

The gene calls are TRBV15 and TRBJ1-5; perhaps TRBD1 as D (6 bases). Germline lookup yields CDR1 LNHNV and CDR2 YYDKDF (reference sequence). Deletions cut 2 bases from V and 1 base from J, with 21 bases between. The CDR3 is 19 amino acids. The CDR3 coding sequence is TGTGCCACCAGCAGAACTCTCTCAACAGGGCGATGGAGCAATCAGCCCCAGCATTTT. It yields the protein CATSRTLSTGRWSNQPQHF.

The chain couples TRBV7-8 to TRBJ1-1; possible D gene TRBD1, 5 bases. Germline-derived CDR1 and CDR2 are SGHVS and FQNEAQ. Trimming shortened V by 5 bases and J by 4 bases, and 11 bases separated the two germline ends. The CDR3 sequence is 13 residues long. CDR3 DNA: TGTGCCAGCAGCCTTCGGGGGGTCACTGAAGCTTTCTTT. The encoded protein is CASSLRGVTEAFF.

Details on this clone: A junction boundary mismatches the germline segment, possibly from a read error. This chain uses TRBV7-9 with TRBJ2-3; 7 bases match TRBD1. This CDR3 is 12 amino acids long. Germline assignment: CDR1 SEHNR and CDR2 FQNEAQ (reference sequence). CDR3 residues: CSSSTGADTQYF. The CDR3 DNA follows: TGTTCCAGCAGCACAGGGGCAGATACGCAGTATTTT.

The gene calls are TRBV2 and TRBJ2-3, with 8 nucleotides matching TRBD2. Germline CDR1 SNHLY, CDR2 FYNNEI. The junction had 2 bases not matched to a gene; V was cut back by 4 bases and J by 5 bases. The CDR3 is 13 residues long. CDR3 sequence: CASSGRGEDTQYF. The CDR3 DNA reads as TGTGCCAGCAGTGGGCGGGGGGAAGATACGCAGTATTTT.

This chain connects TRBV7-9 to TRBJ1-2; 7 positions agree with TRBD1. With 4 bases clipped from V and 4 bases from J, the junction kept 6 bases outside the gene matches. The V gene's germline CDR1 is SEHNR and CDR2 FQNEAQ (reference sequence). The CDR3 extends over 14 amino acids. CDR3 DNA sequence: TGTGCCAGCAGCTATGGGGACAGCCGCTATGGCTACACCTTC. Amino acid sequence: CASSYGDSRYGYTF.

V gene TRBV28 combines with J gene TRBJ1-4, with a weak D call TRBD1 (5 bases). Between the trimmed V and J ends, which lost 6 bases and 6 bases, there was a span of 11 bases. This CDR3 comprises 13 residues. The germline V gene encodes CDR1 MDHEN and CDR2 SYDVKM. In DNA form, the CDR3 reads TGTGCCAGCAGGGCTGGGGGGGATGAAAAACTGTTTTTT. Its protein product is CASRAGGDEKLFF.